Each of the 30 T cell receptor beta chains below was sequenced from the same sample in a study of T cell changes during pregnancy in multiple sclerosis. The repertoire was sequenced with immunoSEQ multiplex PCR; TCRdb's copy has only in-frame clones and lacks some. The repertoire holds tens of thousands of clones, with roughly nine tenths as singletons. The input for sequencing was peripheral blood, taken in the third trimester of pregnancy. The receptors originated from a female donor in good health, enrolled as a control in a pregnancy study.

V and J are TRBV19 and TRBJ1-1; TRBD1 is a possible D gene (5 bases). Germline V gene sequence: CDR1 LNHDA, CDR2 SQIVND (reference sequence). The CDR3 sequence is 11 residues long. Trimming cost V 6 bases and J 11 bases, with 13 bases left between them. CDR3 DNA sequence: TGTGCCAGTAGCGACCCCAGGGTGGCTTTCTTT. Its translation: CASSDPRVAFF.

The gene calls are TRBV28 and TRBJ2-7; no clear D. The CDR3 contains 15 residues. Germline lookup yields CDR1 MDHEN and CDR2 SYDVKM. Trimming took off 3 bases at V and 4 bases at J, with 16 bases between the two ends. The CDR3: CASSLGKTGRYEQYF. CDR3 bases: TGTGCCAGCAGTTTGGGCAAAACCGGTAGATACGAGCAGTACTTC.

The chain is built from TRBV15 and TRBJ2-7; 8 nucleotides match TRBD2. The germline V gene has CDR1 LNHNV and CDR2 YYDKDF (reference sequence). After removal of 7 bases from V and 0 bases from J, the junction contained 2 bases not matched to a gene. The CDR3 spans 13 residues. The CDR3 nucleotides are TGTGCCACCACGGCGGGAGGCTCCTACGAGCAGTACTTC. It yields the protein CATTAGGSYEQYF.

The chain uses TRBV4-1 and TRBJ2-7, with TRBD1 matching over 10 bases. Germline V gives CDR1 MGHRA, CDR2 YSYEKL. V shed 5 bases, J shed 3 bases, and the junction held 10 bases outside the gene matches. The CDR3 extends over 16 amino acids. CDR3 in DNA: TGCGCCAGCAGCGAGAATACCGGGACAGGGGACTACGAGCAGTACTTC. Amino acids: CASSENTGTGDYEQYF.

This chain uses TRBV2 with TRBJ1-1, with D possibly matching TRBD1 (6 bases). V was trimmed by 6 bases and J by 5 bases, leaving 10 bases between them. The germline V gene has CDR1 SNHLY and CDR2 FYNNEI. This CDR3 comprises 12 residues. The CDR3 DNA reads TGTGCCAGCAGCACAGGGTGGACTGAAGCTTTCTTT. Its protein is CASSTGWTEAFF.

This chain links TRBV11-2 with TRBJ1-1; D unresolved. The CDR3 consists of 13 residues. Germline assignment: CDR1 SGHAT and CDR2 FQNNGV. V shed 5 bases and J shed 1 base, with 8 bases lying between them. CDR3 bases: TGTGCCAGCAGCCCCTCGGGGAACACTGAAGCTTTCTTT. Its translation is CASSPSGNTEAFF.

The chain carries TRBV28 and TRBJ1-1, with TRBD1 matching over 8 bases. Germline CDR1 and CDR2: MDHEN and SYDVKM. V was clipped by 0 bases and J by 1 base; unmatched bases: 7. There are 17 residues in the CDR3. As DNA, the CDR3 is TGTGCCAGCAGTTTATGGGGGGGGCAGGGGGCGAACACTGAAGCTTTCTTT. Its translation: CASSLWGGQGANTEAFF.

The chain recombines TRBV7-2 with TRBJ2-7, with 8 bases lining up with TRBD2. In germline, CDR1 is SGHTA, CDR2 FQGNSA. J gave up 0 bases and V 1 base, and 8 bases lay outside the gene matches. The CDR3 covers 17 residues. CDR3 in DNA: TGTGCCAGCAGCTTAGGAGCCGGGGGGGTGGGCTCCTACGAGCAGTACTTC. Encoded protein: CASSLGAGGVGSYEQYF.

The chain uses TRBV30 and TRBJ2-1; D remains unclear. The CDR3 has 11 residues. From germline, CDR1 is GTSNPN and CDR2 SVGIG (reference sequence). Deletions cut 4 bases from V and 5 bases from J, with 6 bases between. CDR3: CAWNYDNEQFF. DNA for the CDR3: TGTGCCTGGAACTACGACAATGAGCAGTTCTTC.

The sample holds a few counts of this clone. This chain links TRBV20-1 with TRBJ1-1, with 7 bases that match TRBD1. The V and J ends lost 7 bases and 3 bases, in that order; junction bases with no gene match: 2. The CDR3 has 11 amino acids. Germline values: CDR1 DFQATT, CDR2 SNEGSKA (reference sequence). Here the CDR3 reads CSGQGDTEAFF. The CDR3 bases are TGCAGTGGACAGGGAGACACTGAAGCTTTCTTT.

The chain links TRBV5-1 to TRBJ2-5; possibly TRBD1 for D (6 bases). The CDR3 covers 15 residues. Germline V CDR1 and CDR2: SGHRS, YFSETQ. Deletions cut 0 bases from V and 4 bases from J, with 13 bases between. The DNA of the CDR3 is TGCGCCAGCAGCTTGGCCACAGGGCCGGTAGAGACCCAGTACTTC. Amino acid sequence: CASSLATGPVETQYF.

V gene TRBV6-6 combines with J gene TRBJ1-1; no reliable D call. Germline loops: CDR1 MNHNY, CDR2 SVGAGI (reference sequence). This CDR3 region has 12 residues. The germline V and J ends were trimmed by 6 bases and 0 bases, with 5 bases remaining between them. CDR3 in amino acids: CASRFMNTEAFF. CDR3 DNA sequence: TGTGCCAGCAGATTTATGAACACTGAAGCTTTCTTT.

This chain links TRBV6-6 with TRBJ2-7, with 7 bases lining up with TRBD1. V shed 5 bases and J 4 bases; nucleotides not matched to a gene: 11. The CDR3 length is 15 residues. The germline gives CDR1 MNHNY, CDR2 SVGAGI (reference sequence). CDR3 loop: CASSQRTGPTYEQYF. Written as DNA, the CDR3 is TGTGCCAGCAGTCAACGGACAGGCCCTACTTACGAGCAGTACTTC.

J is TRBJ2-7 and V is TRBV6-5; TRBD1 is a possible D gene (6 bases). The ends were cut back, 0 bases at V and 4 bases at J, with 16 bases in the middle. The CDR3 covers 16 residues. Germline CDR1 MNHEY, CDR2 SVGAGI. CDR3 sequence reads: CASSYSMSGARYEQYF. CDR3 DNA sequence: TGTGCCAGCAGTTACTCGATGTCAGGGGCCAGGTACGAGCAGTACTTC.

V usage is TRBV6-4 and J usage is TRBJ2-3; possible D gene TRBD2, 5 bases. This CDR3 is built from 13 residues. The ends were cut back, 4 bases at V and 2 bases at J, with 7 bases in the middle. CDR1 and CDR2 from the germline V gene are MRHNA and SNTAGT. The chain's CDR3 is CASSVGITDTQYF. Here the CDR3 DNA reads TGTGCCAGCAGTGTCGGGATCACAGATACGCAGTATTTT.

V gene TRBV28 combines with J gene TRBJ2-7; TRBD2 might be the D (6 bases). The germline V and J ends were trimmed by 3 bases and 6 bases, with 9 bases remaining between them. Germline V gene sequence: CDR1 MDHEN, CDR2 SYDVKM. CDR3 length: 12 residues. The CDR3 DNA follows: TGTGCCAGCAGTTTTCGCGGGGCCGAGCAGTACTTC. Its translation is CASSFRGAEQYF.

The chain joins TRBV7-9 to TRBJ2-1; D is perhaps TRBD1 (5 bases). The CDR3 extends over 13 amino acids. Per the germline V gene, CDR1 is SEHNR and CDR2 is FQNEAQ (reference sequence). V lost 5 bases to trimming and J lost 8 bases, with 13 bases between them. CDR3 nucleotide sequence: TGTGCCAGCAGCCCTAGACAGATCCATGAGCAGTTCTTC. Protein: CASSPRQIHEQFF.

This chain connects TRBV5-8 to TRBJ2-5; D call uncertain. V was shortened by 0 bases and J by 5 bases, with 5 bases between the two germline ends. The CDR3 contains 12 residues. Germline lookup yields CDR1 SGHTS and CDR2 YDEGEE. Here the CDR3 DNA reads TGTGCCAGCAGCTTGGACTGGGAGACCCAGTACTTC. Amino acids: CASSLDWETQYF.

This clone was observed a handful of times. V is TRBV2 and J is TRBJ1-1; D gene uncertain. The CDR3 is made up of 11 amino acids. V dropped 2 bases and J dropped 10 bases, with 8 bases sitting between them. Germline values: CDR1 SNHLY, CDR2 FYNNEI. The CDR3: CASSEIVVAFF. CDR3 coding DNA: TGTGCCAGCAGTGAAATAGTAGTAGCTTTCTTT.

V is TRBV7-6 and J is TRBJ2-3; 11 nucleotides agree with TRBD2. Per germline, CDR1 SGHVS and CDR2 FNYEAQ. Germline trimming cut 3 bases from V and 4 bases from J; bases unmatched to any gene: 9. CDR3 length: 17 residues. The DNA of the CDR3 is TGTGCCAGCAGCTTCCCGCTCACTAGCGGGAGCCCAGATACGCAGTATTTT. This codes for CASSFPLTSGSPDTQYF.

The chain uses TRBV7-9 and TRBJ2-7, with TRBD1 matching over 9 bases. V lost 5 bases, J lost 5 bases, and 10 bases stayed unmatched. This CDR3 contains 15 residues. Germline assignment: CDR1 SEHNR and CDR2 FQNEAQ (reference sequence). The CDR3 coding sequence is TGTGCCAGCAGCCCTCGGGACAGGGTAATCCACGAGCAGTACTTC. This encodes CASSPRDRVIHEQYF.

V gene TRBV7-9 combines with J gene TRBJ1-4; D is uncertain. The germline V gene has CDR1 SEHNR and CDR2 FQNEAQ (reference sequence). Trimming took 4 bases from V and 1 from J, leaving 10 bases between them. CDR3 size: 15 residues. The CDR3: CASSSTGITNEKLFF. The CDR3 nucleotides are TGTGCCAGCAGCTCCACGGGGATAACTAATGAAAAACTGTTTTTT.

The rearrangement links TRBV9 to TRBJ1-2; no reliable D call. CDR1 is SGDLS, CDR2 YYNGEE, per germline. The length of the CDR3 is 14 residues. V was shortened by 0 bases and J by 3 bases, with 9 bases between the two germline ends. CDR3 sequence reads: CASSVGWGDYGYTF. CDR3 coding DNA: TGTGCCAGCAGCGTAGGGTGGGGAGACTATGGCTACACCTTC.

J is TRBJ1-4 and V is TRBV6-5; maybe TRBD1 (5 bases). The CDR3 sequence is 15 residues long. Between the trimmed V and J ends, which lost 6 bases and 7 bases, there was a span of 18 bases. Germline-derived CDR1 and CDR2 are MNHEY and SVGAGI. CDR3 nucleotide sequence: TGTGCCAGCAGCCCTCAGACAGCACTGGGTGAAAAACTGTTTTTT. This translates into CASSPQTALGEKLFF.

The chain couples TRBV7-9 to TRBJ1-4; TRBD1 matches 7 bases. CDR3 length: 15 residues. V gave up 0 bases and J gave up 4 bases; unmatched junction bases: 2. In germline, CDR1 is SEHNR, CDR2 FQNEAQ (reference sequence). In DNA form, the CDR3 reads TGTGCCAGCAGCTTAGCGGGACAGAGTAATGAAAAACTGTTTTTT. Translation gives CASSLAGQSNEKLFF.

The V gene is TRBV19, the J gene TRBJ2-7; 7 bases are shared with TRBD1. Trimming took 3 bases from V and 3 from J; bases not matched to a gene: 8. The CDR3 totals 15 residues. The germline V gene encodes CDR1 LNHDA and CDR2 SQIVND (reference sequence). CDR3 sequence (DNA): TGTGCCAGTAGTATTGAACAGGGGAAGTACTACGAGCAGTACTTC. Protein: CASSIEQGKYYEQYF.

J is TRBJ1-1 and V is TRBV5-6, with unresolved D. V was trimmed by 3 bases and J by 4 bases, leaving 16 bases between them. The CDR3 has 15 residues. Per germline, CDR1 SGHDT and CDR2 YYEEEE. CDR3 DNA sequence: TGTGCCAGCAGCTCATTGCGGGTCGACCTCACTGAAGCTTTCTTT. Protein product: CASSSLRVDLTEAFF.

This CDR3 is CAALGETGELFF. As DNA, the CDR3 is TGTGCCGCACTTGGAGAGACCGGGGAGCTGTTTTTT. V gene TRBV6-6 combines with J gene TRBJ2-2; D ambiguous. There are 12 residues in the CDR3. The germline V gene encodes CDR1 MNHNY and CDR2 SVGAGI (reference sequence). With 11 bases removed from V and 5 bases from J, the gap between germline ends came to 12 bases.

The gene calls are TRBV28 and TRBJ2-2; 9 bases are shared with TRBD2. The CDR3 loop spans 14 amino acids. The junction had 6 bases not matched to a gene; V was cut back by 6 bases and J by 7 bases. From germline, CDR1 is MDHEN and CDR2 SYDVKM. CDR3 coding DNA: TGTGCCAGCAGCCTCGCGGGAGGGCTCGGGGAGCTGTTTTTT. Translation: CASSLAGGLGELFF.

The rearrangement uses TRBV6-5 and TRBJ2-5; 8 bases fit TRBD2. The CDR3 totals 15 residues. V lost 2 bases, J lost 2 bases, and 4 bases stayed unmatched. Germline V gene lookup returns CDR1 MNHEY and CDR2 SVGAGI. CDR3 in amino acids: CASSYSGSRQETQYF. CDR3 sequence (DNA): TGTGCCAGCAGTTACAGCGGGAGTAGGCAAGAGACCCAGTACTTC.